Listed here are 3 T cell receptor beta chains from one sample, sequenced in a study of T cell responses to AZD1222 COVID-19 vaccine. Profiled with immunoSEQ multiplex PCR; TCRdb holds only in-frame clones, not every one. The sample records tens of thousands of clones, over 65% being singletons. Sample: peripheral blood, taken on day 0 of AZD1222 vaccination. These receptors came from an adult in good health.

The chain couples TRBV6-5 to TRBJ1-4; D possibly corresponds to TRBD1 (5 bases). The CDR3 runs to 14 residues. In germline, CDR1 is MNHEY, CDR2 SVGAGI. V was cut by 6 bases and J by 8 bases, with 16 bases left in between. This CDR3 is CASRRTWDSEKLFF. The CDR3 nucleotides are TGTGCCAGCAGGCGAACTTGGGACTCCGAAAAACTGTTTTTT.

Written as DNA, the CDR3 is TGCGCCAGCAGCGCCCACGAGGGTGAAAAACTGTTTTTT. This encodes CASSAHEGEKLFF. This chain uses TRBV5-1 with TRBJ1-4; D unresolved. This CDR3 comprises 13 residues. The V and J ends lost 4 bases and 7 bases respectively, with 11 bases between them. CDR1 is SGHRS, CDR2 YFSETQ, per germline.

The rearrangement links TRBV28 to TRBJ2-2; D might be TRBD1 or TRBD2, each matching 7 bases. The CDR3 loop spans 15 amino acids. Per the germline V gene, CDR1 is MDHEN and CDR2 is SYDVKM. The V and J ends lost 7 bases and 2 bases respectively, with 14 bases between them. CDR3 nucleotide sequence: TGTGCCAGCACCAGACAGGGACTAAACACCGGGGAGCTGTTTTTT. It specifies CASTRQGLNTGELFF.